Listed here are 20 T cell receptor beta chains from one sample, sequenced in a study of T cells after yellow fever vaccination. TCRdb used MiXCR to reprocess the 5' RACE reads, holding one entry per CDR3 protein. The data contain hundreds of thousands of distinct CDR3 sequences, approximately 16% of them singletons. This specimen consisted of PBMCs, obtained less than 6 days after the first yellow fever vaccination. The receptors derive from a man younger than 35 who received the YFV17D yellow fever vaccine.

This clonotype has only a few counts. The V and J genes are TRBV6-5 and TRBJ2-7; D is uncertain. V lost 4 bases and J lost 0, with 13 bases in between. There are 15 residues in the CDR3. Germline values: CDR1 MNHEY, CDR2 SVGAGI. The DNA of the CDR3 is TGTGCCAGCAGTTCCCCCGGCCAGGTCTCCTACGAGCAGTACTTC. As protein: CASSSPGQVSYEQYF.

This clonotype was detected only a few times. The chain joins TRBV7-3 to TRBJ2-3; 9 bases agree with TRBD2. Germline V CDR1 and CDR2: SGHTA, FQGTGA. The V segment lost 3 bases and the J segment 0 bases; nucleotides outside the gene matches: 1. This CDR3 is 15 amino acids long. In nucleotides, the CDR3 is TGTGCCAGCAGCTTTAGCGGGGGAAGCACAGATACGCAGTATTTT. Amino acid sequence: CASSFSGGSTDTQYF.

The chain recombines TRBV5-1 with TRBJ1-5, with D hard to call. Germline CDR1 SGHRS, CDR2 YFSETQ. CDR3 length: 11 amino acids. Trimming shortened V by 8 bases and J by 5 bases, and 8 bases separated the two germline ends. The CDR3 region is CASMPYQPQHF. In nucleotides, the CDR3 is TGCGCCAGTATGCCCTATCAGCCCCAGCATTTT. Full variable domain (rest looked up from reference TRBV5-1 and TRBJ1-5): KAGVTQTPRYLIKTRGQQVTLSCSPISGHRSVSWYQQTPGQGLQFLFEYFSETQRNKGNFPGRFSGRQFSNSRSEMNVSTLELGDSALYLCASMPYQPQHFGDGTRLSIL.

DNA of the CDR3: TGTGCCAGCAGCTCCCCCCGCACAGATACGCAGTATTTT. It translates to CASSSPRTDTQYF. The gene calls are TRBV11-2 and TRBJ2-3; no clear D. Deletions cut 4 bases from V and 1 base from J, with 6 bases between. The CDR3 has 13 residues. Germline-derived CDR1 and CDR2 are SGHAT and FQNNGV.

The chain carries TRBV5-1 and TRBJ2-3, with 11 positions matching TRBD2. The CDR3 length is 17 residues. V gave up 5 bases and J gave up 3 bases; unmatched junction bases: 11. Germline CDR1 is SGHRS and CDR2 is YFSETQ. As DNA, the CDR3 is TGCGCCAGCAGGGTCCTAGCGGGGGGCGTGGAGACAGATACGCAGTATTTT. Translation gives CASRVLAGGVETDTQYF.

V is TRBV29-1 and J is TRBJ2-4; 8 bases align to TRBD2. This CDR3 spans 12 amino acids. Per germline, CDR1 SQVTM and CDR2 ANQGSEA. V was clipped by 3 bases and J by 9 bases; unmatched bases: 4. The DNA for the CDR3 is TGCAGCGTTGACGGCCGGGAGGGCATTCAGTACTTC. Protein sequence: CSVDGREGIQYF. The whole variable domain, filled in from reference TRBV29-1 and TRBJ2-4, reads SAVISQKPSRDICQRGTSLTIQCQVDSQVTMMFWYRQQPGQSLTLIATANQGSEATYESGFVIDKFPISRPNLTFSTLTVSNMSPEDSSIYLCSVDGREGIQYFGAGTRLSVL.

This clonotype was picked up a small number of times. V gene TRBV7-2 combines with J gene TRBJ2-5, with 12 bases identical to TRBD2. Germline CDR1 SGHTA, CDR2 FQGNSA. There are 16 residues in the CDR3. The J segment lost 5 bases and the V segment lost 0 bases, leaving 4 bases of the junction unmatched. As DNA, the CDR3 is TGTGCCAGCAGCTTAGCGACTAGCGGGGGCTGGGAGACCCAGTACTTC. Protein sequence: CASSLATSGGWETQYF.

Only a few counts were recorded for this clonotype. The CDR3 DNA reads TGCAGTGCACCTGACCCTAACTCTGGAAACACCATATATTTT. Translated: CSAPDPNSGNTIYF. This chain links TRBV20-1 with TRBJ1-3; D not certain. The germline gives CDR1 DFQATT, CDR2 SNEGSKA (reference sequence). The CDR3 contains 14 residues. Trimming shortened V by 6 bases and J by 0 bases, and 12 bases separated the two germline ends.

CDR3 sequence: CASSSVGRDRDYNEQFF. The CDR3 DNA sequence: TGTGCCAGCAGCTCCGTTGGCCGGGACAGGGACTACAATGAGCAGTTCTTC. V is TRBV7-9 and J is TRBJ2-1; 9 bases match TRBD1. There are 17 residues in the CDR3. Germline loops: CDR1 SEHNR, CDR2 FQNEAQ (reference sequence). V was pared by 4 bases and J by 3 bases, with 10 bases of the junction left unmatched.

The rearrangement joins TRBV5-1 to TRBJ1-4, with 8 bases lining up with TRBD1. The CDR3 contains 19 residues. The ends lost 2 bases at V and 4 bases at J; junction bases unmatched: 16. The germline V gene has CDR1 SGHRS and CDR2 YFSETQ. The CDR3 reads CASSLSTTGALALNEKLFF. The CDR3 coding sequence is TGCGCCAGCAGCTTATCGACGACAGGGGCCTTGGCCCTTAATGAAAAACTGTTTTTT.

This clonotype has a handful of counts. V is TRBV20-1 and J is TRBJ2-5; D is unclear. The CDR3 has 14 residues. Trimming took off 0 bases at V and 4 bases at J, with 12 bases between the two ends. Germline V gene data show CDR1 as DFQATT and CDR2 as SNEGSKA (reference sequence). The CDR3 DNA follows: TGCAGTGCTAGAGATCGAGTGGGCGGAGAGACCCAGTACTTC. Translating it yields CSARDRVGGETQYF.

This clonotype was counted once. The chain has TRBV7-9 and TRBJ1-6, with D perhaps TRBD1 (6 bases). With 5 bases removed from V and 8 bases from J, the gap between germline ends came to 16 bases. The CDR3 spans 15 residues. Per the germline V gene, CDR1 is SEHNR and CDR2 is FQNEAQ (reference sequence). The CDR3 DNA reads TGTGCCAGCAGCCCAATGGCCAGGGGCCATTCACCCCTCCACTTT. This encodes CASSPMARGHSPLHF.

As DNA, the CDR3 is TGTGCCAGCACGGCCAGTACCGGCAATCAGCCCCAGCATTTT. Translation: CASTASTGNQPQHF. This chain joins TRBV2 and TRBJ1-5; D not resolved. Trimming shortened V by 7 bases and J by 2 bases, and 12 bases separated the two germline ends. There are 14 residues in the CDR3. The germline CDR1 and CDR2 sequences are SNHLY and FYNNEI.

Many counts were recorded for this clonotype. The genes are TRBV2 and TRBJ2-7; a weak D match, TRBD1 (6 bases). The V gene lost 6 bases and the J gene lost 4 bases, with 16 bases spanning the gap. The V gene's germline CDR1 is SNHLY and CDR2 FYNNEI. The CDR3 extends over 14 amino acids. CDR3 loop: CASSAWTVRYEQYV. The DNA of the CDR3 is TGTGCCAGCAGCGCCTGGACAGTCCGTTACGAGCAGTACGTC.

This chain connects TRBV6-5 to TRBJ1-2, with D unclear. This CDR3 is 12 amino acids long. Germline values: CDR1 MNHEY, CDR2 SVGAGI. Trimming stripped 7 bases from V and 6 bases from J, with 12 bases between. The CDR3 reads CASKVRANGYTF. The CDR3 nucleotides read TGTGCCAGCAAAGTAAGGGCGAATGGCTACACCTTC.

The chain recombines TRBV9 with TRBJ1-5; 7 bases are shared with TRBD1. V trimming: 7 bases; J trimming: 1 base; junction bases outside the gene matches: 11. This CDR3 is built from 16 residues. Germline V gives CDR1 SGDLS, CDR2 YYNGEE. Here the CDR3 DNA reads TGTGCCAGCTCGGAGGGGGCCGCGTCGAGCAATCAGCCCCAGCATTTT. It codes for CASSEGAASSNQPQHF.

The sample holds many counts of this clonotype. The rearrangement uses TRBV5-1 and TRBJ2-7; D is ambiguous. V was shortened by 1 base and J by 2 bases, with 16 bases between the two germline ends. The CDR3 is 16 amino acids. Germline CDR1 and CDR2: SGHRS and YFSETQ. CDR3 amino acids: CASSLSSFGEAYEQYV. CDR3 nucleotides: TGCGCCAGCAGCTTGTCGTCATTCGGCGAAGCCTACGAGCAGTACGTC.

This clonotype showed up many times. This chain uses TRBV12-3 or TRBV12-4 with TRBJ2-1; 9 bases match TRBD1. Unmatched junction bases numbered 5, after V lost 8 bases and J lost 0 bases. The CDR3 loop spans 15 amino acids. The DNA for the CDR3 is TGTGCCAGCGCGTACAGGGGGCTCTCCTACAATGAGCAGTTCTTC. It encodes CASAYRGLSYNEQFF.

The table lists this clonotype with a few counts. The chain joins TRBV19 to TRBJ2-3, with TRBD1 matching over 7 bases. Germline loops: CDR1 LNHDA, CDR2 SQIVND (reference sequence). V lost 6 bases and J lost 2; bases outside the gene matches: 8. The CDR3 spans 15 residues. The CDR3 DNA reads TGTGCCAGTAGACCGAGGGGGCTTGACACAGATACGCAGTATTTT. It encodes CASRPRGLDTDTQYF.

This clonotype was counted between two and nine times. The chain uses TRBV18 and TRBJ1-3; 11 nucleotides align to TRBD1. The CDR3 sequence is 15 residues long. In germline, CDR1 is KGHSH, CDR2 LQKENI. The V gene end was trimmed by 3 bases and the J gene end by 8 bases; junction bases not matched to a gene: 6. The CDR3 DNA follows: TGTGCCAGCTCACCGCCCGGGACAGGGGGGGACACCATATATTTT. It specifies CASSPPGTGGDTIYF.